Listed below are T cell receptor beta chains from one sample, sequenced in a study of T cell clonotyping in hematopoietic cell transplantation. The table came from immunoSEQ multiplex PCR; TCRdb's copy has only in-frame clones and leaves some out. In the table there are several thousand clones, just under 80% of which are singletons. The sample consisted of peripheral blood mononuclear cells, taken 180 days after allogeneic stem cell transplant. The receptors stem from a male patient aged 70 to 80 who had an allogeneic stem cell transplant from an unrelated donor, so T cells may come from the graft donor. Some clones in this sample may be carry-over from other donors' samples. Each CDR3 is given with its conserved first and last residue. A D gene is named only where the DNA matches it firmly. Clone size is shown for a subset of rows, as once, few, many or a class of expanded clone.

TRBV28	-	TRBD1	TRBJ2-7	TGTGCCAGCAGTACACCCGGGACAGGGTTTTACGAGCAGTACTTC	CASSTPGTGFYEQYF
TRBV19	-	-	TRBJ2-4	TGTGCCAGTAGGCCGAGAGAAAACATTCAGTACTTC	CASRPRENIQYF
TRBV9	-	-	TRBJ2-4	TGTGCCAGCGGAGGCAGGGATGCATCAACAGGAAACATTCAGTACTTC	CASGGRDASTGNIQYF
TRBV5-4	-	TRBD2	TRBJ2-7	TGTGCCAGCAGCCGGGGGGGCGGGACCCTAAGCTCCTACGAGCAGTACTTC	CASSRGGGTLSSYEQYF
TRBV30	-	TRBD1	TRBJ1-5	TGTGCCTGGACACAGGGGGCGCGGGGTGGTCAGCCCCAGCATTTT	CAWTQGARGGQPQHF
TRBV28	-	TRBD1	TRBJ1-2	TGTGCCAGCAGTCCCCCGCTCAACAGGGGAGGTGAGAGGGTCGGCTATGGCTACACCTTC	CASSPPLNRGGERVGYGYTF
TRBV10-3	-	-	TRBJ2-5	TGTGCCATCAGTGAGTCAGGGGGTCTAGGGAAGACCCAGTACTTC	CAISESGGLGKTQYF
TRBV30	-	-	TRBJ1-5	TGTGCCTGGTGGGACGGTTATAGCAATCAGCCCCAGCATTTT	CAWWDGYSNQPQHF
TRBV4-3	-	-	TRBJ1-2	TGCGCCAGCAGCCAAGATCTTTCGGGGGTCGACGGCTACACCTTC	CASSQDLSGVDGYTF
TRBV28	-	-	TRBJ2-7	TGTGCCAGCAGCCCTAACTGGTACGAGCAGTACTTC	CASSPNWYEQYF
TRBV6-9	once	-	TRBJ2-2	TGTGCCAGCAGTTATTATGGGACTCCAAACACCGGGGAGCTGTTTTTT	CASSYYGTPNTGELFF
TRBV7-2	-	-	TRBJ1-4	TGTGCCAGCAGCTTCGTAAGGGGCCCTAATGAAAAACTGTTTTTT	CASSFVRGPNEKLFF
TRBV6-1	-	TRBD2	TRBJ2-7	TGTGCCAGCAGTGACCCTTGGGGGACTAACAACGACGAGCAGTACTTC	CASSDPWGTNNDEQYF
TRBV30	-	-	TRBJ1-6	TGTGCCTGGGCTCTCGGAGGAGGTTCACCCCTCCACTTT	CAWALGGGSPLHF
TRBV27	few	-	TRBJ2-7	TGTGCCAGCAGTTTAGGGGTTCCCTACGAGCAGTACTTC	CASSLGVPYEQYF
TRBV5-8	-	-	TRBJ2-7	TGTGCCAGCAGCTCCACAGACAGTTCCTACGAGCAGTACTTC	CASSSTDSSYEQYF
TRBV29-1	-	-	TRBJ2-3	TGCAGCGTTGAACTCACAGATACGCAGTATTTT	CSVELTDTQYF
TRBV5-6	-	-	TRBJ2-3	TGTGCCAGCAGCCCGATGTTGAATAGCCAAGTAGTGCGTACGCAGTATTTT	CASSPMLNSQVVRTQYF
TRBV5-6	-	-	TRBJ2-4	TGTGCCAGCAGCTTCCCGGGATCCAAAAACATTCAGTACTTC	CASSFPGSKNIQYF
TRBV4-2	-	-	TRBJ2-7	TGTGCCAGCAGGACGGGGTCAGGGGAGCAGTACTTC	CASRTGSGEQYF
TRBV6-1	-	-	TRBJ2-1	TGTGCCAGCAACAGACCAGGAGTCTACAATGAGCAGTTCTTC	CASNRPGVYNEQFF
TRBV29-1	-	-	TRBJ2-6	TGCAGCGTTGATTTCTCTGGGGCCAACGTCCTGACTTTC	CSVDFSGANVLTF
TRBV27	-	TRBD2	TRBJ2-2	TGTGCCAGCAGTTCTCGACTAGCTCGTAGAACCGGGGAGCTGTTTTTT	CASSSRLARRTGELFF
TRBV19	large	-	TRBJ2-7	TGTGCCAGTAGTATATTACAGGGCGACGAGCAGTACTTC	CASSILQGDEQYF
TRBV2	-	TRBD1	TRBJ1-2	TGTGCCAGCAGACGGCAGACAGGGCCGCTAGGCTACACCTTC	CASRRQTGPLGYTF
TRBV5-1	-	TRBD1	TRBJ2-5	TGCGCCAGCAGCAACCCGGGACAGGAAGAGACCCAGTACTTC	CASSNPGQEETQYF
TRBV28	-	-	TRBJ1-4	TGTGCCAGCAGTTTACACTCGGGACGGAATGAAAAACTGTTTTTT	CASSLHSGRNEKLFF
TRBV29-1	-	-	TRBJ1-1	TGCAGCGTGGGTTTAGGAAGGACTGAAGCTTTCTTT	CSVGLGRTEAFF
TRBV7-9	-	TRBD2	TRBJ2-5	TGTGCCAGCAGCCTAGCGGGGGGAGAGACCCAGTACTTC	CASSLAGGETQYF
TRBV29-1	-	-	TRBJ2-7	TGCAGCGTTGTCCCTGGGGAAGACTACCCGGAAGCAGGCGAGCAGTACTTC	CSVVPGEDYPEAGEQYF
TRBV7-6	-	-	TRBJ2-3	TGTGCCACCGGACGGGGTTCAATGGAGCAGTATTTT	CATGRGSMEQYF
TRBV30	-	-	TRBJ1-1	TGTGCCTGGAGTGTCATGGGCCCGAACACTGAAGCTTTCTTT	CAWSVMGPNTEAFF
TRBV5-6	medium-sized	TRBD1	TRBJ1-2	TGTGCCAGCAGCTCAGGGGGCTTTGGCTACACCTTC	CASSSGGFGYTF
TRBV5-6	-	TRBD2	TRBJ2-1	TGTGCCAGCAGCTTGATAGCGGGAGACAATGAGCAGTTCTTC	CASSLIAGDNEQFF
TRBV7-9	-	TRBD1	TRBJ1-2	TGTGCCAGCAGCGGACAGGGGGCCTACGGCTACACCTTC	CASSGQGAYGYTF
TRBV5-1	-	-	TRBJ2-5	TGCGCCAGCAGCGGCAGGCGGGGGCTAGGGCAAGAGACCCAGTACTTC	CASSGRRGLGQETQYF
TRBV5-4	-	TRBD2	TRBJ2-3	TGTGCCAGCAGCTTGGTGCGGGAGAGCAGTACAGATACGCAGTATTTT	CASSLVRESSTDTQYF
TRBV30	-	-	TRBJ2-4	TGTGCCTGGAGTGTCCCTACCGCAGCCAAAAACATTCAGTACTTC	CAWSVPTAAKNIQYF
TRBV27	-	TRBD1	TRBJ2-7	TGTGCCAGCAGTTCAATTGGACAGGGGGCGCAGGAGCAGTACTTC	CASSSIGQGAQEQYF
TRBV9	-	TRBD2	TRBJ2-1	TGTGCCAGCAGCTCAGATAGCGGGGGTACCTACAATGAGCAGTTCTTC	CASSSDSGGTYNEQFF
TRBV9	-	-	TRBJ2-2	TGTGCCAGCAGCGTGAATAGTTGGGGTAGGTCCACCGGGGAGCTGTTTTTT	CASSVNSWGRSTGELFF
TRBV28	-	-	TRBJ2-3	TGTGCCAGCAGTTCTCCCCCAGATACGCAGTATTTT	CASSSPPDTQYF
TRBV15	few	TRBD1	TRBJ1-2	TGTGCCACCAGCAGAGATAGGGGGCACTATGGCTACACCTTC	CATSRDRGHYGYTF
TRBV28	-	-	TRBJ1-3	TGTGCCAGCACCTGGAGGGGAGTCGCGATAGGAAACACCATATATTTT	CASTWRGVAIGNTIYF
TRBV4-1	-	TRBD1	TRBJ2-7	TGCGCCAGCAGCTCGCAATGGACAGGGGGCCCCGAGCAGTACTTC	CASSSQWTGGPEQYF
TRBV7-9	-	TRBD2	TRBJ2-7	TGTGCCAGCACCCTAGCGGGAGTCTACGAGCAGTACTTC	CASTLAGVYEQYF
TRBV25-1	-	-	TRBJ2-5	TGTGCCAGCAGTGTGGGGGGAGCATCCCAAGAGACCCAGTACTTC	CASSVGGASQETQYF
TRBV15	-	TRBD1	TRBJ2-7	TGTGCCACCAGCAGAGACCCGGGACAGTACGAGCAGTACTTC	CATSRDPGQYEQYF
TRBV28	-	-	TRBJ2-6	TGTGCCAGCAGTGAGCCCCCTGGGGCCAACGTCCTGACTTTC	CASSEPPGANVLTF
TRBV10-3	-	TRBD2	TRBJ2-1	TGTGCCATCAGTGAAGTTTCGGGGGGCTCCTACAATGAGCAGTTCTTC	CAISEVSGGSYNEQFF
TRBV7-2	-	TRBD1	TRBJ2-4	TGTGCCAGCAGCTTACCGACAGGGGTGGCCAAAAACATTCAGTACTTC	CASSLPTGVAKNIQYF
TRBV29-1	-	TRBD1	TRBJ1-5	TGCAGCGCCACGGGACAGGGTGACAATCAGCCCCAGCATTTT	CSATGQGDNQPQHF
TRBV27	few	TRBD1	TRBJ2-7	TGTGCCAGCAGTTCCCCCTATGGGGGACAGGGGGTGCACGAGCAGTACTTC	CASSSPYGGQGVHEQYF
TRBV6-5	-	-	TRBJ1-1	TGTGCCAGCAGGCTTTACCGGGCTGCTGAAGCTTTCTTT	CASRLYRAAEAFF
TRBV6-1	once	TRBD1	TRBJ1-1	TGTGCCTCAGGGGGTGCCCGGGACACTGAAGCTTTCTTT	CASGGARDTEAFF
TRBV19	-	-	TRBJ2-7	TGTGCCAGTAGTTTCTCCGGTCGGGGGCCAGGGGGAACCTACGAGCAGTACTTC	CASSFSGRGPGGTYEQYF
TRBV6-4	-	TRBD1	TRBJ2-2	TGTGCCAGCAGTGACACAGGGGCCACCGGGGAGCTGTTTTTT	CASSDTGATGELFF